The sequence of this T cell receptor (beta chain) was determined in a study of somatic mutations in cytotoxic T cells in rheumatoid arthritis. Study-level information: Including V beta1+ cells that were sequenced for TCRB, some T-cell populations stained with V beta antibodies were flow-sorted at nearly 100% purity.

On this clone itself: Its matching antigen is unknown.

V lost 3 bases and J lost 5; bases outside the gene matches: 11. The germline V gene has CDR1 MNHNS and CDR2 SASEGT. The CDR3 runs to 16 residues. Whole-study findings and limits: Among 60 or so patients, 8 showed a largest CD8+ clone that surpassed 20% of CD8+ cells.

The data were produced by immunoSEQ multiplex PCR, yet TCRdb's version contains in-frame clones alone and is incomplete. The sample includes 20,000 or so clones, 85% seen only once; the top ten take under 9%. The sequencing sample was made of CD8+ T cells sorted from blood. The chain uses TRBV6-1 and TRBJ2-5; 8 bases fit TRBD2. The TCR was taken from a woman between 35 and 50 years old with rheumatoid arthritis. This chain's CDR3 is CASSEWFGLAGETQYF. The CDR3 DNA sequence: TGTGCCAGCAGTGAGTGGTTTGGACTAGCCGGCGAGACCCAGTACTTC.